This TCR beta chain was recovered during a study of patients and donors after allogeneic stem cell transplantation. The germline CDR1 and CDR2 sequences are SGDLS and YYNGEE. CDR3 length equals 14 residues. The V end was cut by 0 bases, the J end by 3 bases, with 6 bases between. This clonotype was seen only a few times. TCRdb processed the RT-PCR reads anew with MiXCR; each CDR3 protein has one entry. The repertoire holds roughly 960,000 distinct CDR3 sequences, with around 17% as singletons. This TCR was recovered from a human donor who was either an allogeneic HSCT recipient or a stem cell or donor lymphocyte infusion donor (not recorded which). It is not recorded whose cells these are; they may come from a transplant donor. Sequenced sample: blood, either unsorted or a sorted T cell fraction (not recorded which). The rearrangement links TRBV9 to TRBJ2-2; tentatively, D is TRBD2 (5 bases). The CDR3 DNA reads TGTGCCAGCAGCGTAGTGGAGGACACCGGGGAGCTGTTTTTT. It encodes CASSVVEDTGELFF.